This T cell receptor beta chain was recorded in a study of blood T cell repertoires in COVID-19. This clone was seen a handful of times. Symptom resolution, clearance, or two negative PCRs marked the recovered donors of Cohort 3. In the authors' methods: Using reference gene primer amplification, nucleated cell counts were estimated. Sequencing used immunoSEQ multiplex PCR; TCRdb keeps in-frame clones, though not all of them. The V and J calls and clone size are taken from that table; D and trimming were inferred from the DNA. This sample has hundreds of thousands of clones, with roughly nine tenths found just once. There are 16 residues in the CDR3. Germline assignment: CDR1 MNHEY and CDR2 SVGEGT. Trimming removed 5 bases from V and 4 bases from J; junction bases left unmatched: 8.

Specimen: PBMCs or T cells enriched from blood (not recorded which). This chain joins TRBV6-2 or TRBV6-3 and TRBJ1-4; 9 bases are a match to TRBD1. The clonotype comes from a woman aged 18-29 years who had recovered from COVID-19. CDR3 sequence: CASSPGGQGFNEKLFF. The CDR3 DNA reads TGTGCCAGCAGTCCCGGGGGACAGGGCTTTAATGAAAAACTGTTTTTT.